The rows below give T cell receptor beta chains drawn from one sample of a study of shared clonotypes between healthy human individuals. The repertoire was sequenced with immunoSEQ multiplex PCR; TCRdb's copy has only in-frame clones and lacks some. The table has 2.3 million or so clones, 90% to 95% seen once. The specimen was naive CD4+ T cells from PBMCs. These receptors all come from a man younger than 30 in good health. Some clones in this sample may be carry-over from other donors' samples. Each CDR3 is given with its conserved first and last residue. The D gene is left open where the match is weak.

D gene,V gene,CDR3 protein
-,TRBV6-6,CASSYLTNTGELFF
-,TRBV30,CAWSEDLAGELFF
-,TRBV11-2,CASSFERLWNEQFF
TRBD2,TRBV7-2,CASSLAGENIEQYF
TRBD2,TRBV7-3,CASSLSAGGPYEQFF
-,TRBV19,CASQEQGNQPQHF
TRBD1,TRBV28,CASSLQGARYNEQFF
-,TRBV28,CASSTQTGQETQYF
-,TRBV7-9,CASSLGGQNTEAFF
-,TRBV5-6,CASSLVEPRSGANVLTF
-,TRBV18,CASSPRTISYEQYF
TRBD1,TRBV7-2,CASTWGQGTYEQYF
TRBD2,TRBV5-1,CASSLGLAGGGEQFF
-,TRBV7-2,CASSLDGGSNQPQHF
-,TRBV6-1,CASLMTVMNTEAFF
TRBD2,TRBV28,CASSLRPGGGLLETQYF